The table lists the clone carrying this T cell receptor beta chain with a count of one. Antigen: not known. Germline V CDR1 and CDR2: MGHRA, YSYEKL. The CDR3 sequence is 18 residues long. The junction had 13 bases not matched to a gene; V was cut back by 3 bases and J by 0 bases. This entry comes from a study of cytomegalovirus exposure and HLA in healthy donors. Overall study context: Clustering assigned over 70% of the approximately 400 genotyped donors to the Caucasian-associated ancestry cluster. Overall study results and limits: Later work found most CMV-associated TCR beta chains apparently HLA-restricted.

Amplification used 60 Vbeta primers and 13 Jbeta primers. Authors' processing steps: Among the unique TCR beta chains that a later analysis counted, about 86 million in all, about 11 million were shared. The table came from immunoSEQ multiplex PCR; TCRdb's copy has only in-frame clones and leaves some out. D and trimming were read from the DNA, whereas the V and J calls and clone size are those reported in that table. The profile covers 250,000 to 350,000 clones, with around 90% appearing a single time and 2% to 3% taken by the ten largest. Every donor was a healthy person donating bone marrow. This rearrangement joins TRBV4-1 to TRBJ2-7; 8 bases agree with TRBD1. This clonotype originated in a woman aged 18 to 35 in good health and CMV-seronegative. Sequencing was carried out using PBMCs. The CDR3 DNA reads TGCGCCAGCAGCCATCCGGTGGAGGACAGGGCCCTCTCCTACGAGCAGTACTTC. This codes for CASSHPVEDRALSYEQYF.